What follows is one T cell receptor beta chain and its context. Germline V gene lookup returns CDR1 SGDLS and CDR2 YYNGEE. This CDR3 has 13 amino acids. Between the trimmed V and J ends, which lost 3 bases and 3 bases, there was a span of 6 bases. This sample stems from a study of blood T cell repertoires in COVID-19. Study background: The United States, Italy and Spain supplied acute and convalescent COVID-19 samples. T cells, B-cell-depleted T cells, or PBMCs provided the cDNA or gDNA that served as material.

Sequencing used immunoSEQ multiplex PCR; TCRdb keeps in-frame clones, though not all of them. The sample carries about 250,000 clones, 85% to 90% recorded once. This receptor was obtained from a middle-aged man who had recovered from COVID-19. The chain uses TRBV9 and TRBJ1-4; D uncertain. Sequenced input: PBMCs or T cells enriched from blood (not recorded which). This CDR3 reads CASSARANEKLFF. As DNA, the CDR3 is TGTGCCAGCAGCGCCCGCGCTAATGAAAAACTGTTTTTT.